This TCR beta chain was captured by sequencing in a study of T cell responses to AZD1222 COVID-19 vaccine. Study-wide results and caveats: Only after the peak T cell response were repertoires sampled. Mapped onto spike, vaccine-associated CD4 TCRs spanned it and were dominant at 160-218 and 743-854.

The protocol was immunoSEQ multiplex PCR, while the TCRdb copy is restricted to in-frame clones and leaves out a portion. Of 100,000 to 150,000 clones in the sample, roughly 90% were seen once. This CDR3 contains 17 residues. Germline assignment: CDR1 DFQATT and CDR2 SNEGSKA (reference sequence). Trimming removed 3 bases from V and 6 bases from J; junction bases left unmatched: 16. The sample holds one count of this clone. Its specificity is not known. This specimen was peripheral blood, taken on day 0 of AZD1222 vaccination. The TCR originated in an adult in good health. The chain links TRBV20-1 to TRBJ2-1; 8 bases map to TRBD2. This CDR3 is CSASPSGSLVVVNEQFF. CDR3 DNA sequence: TGCAGTGCTAGTCCCAGCGGGAGTCTGGTAGTGGTCAATGAGCAGTTCTTC.